This T cell receptor (beta chain) was identified during a study of T cells in Graves' hyperthyroidism and ophthalmopathy. Overall study findings and caveats: Most thyroid clonotypes expanded above 0.001 were also detected in blood. Model predictions of ophthalmopathy came a median around 6.5 months before onset.

Thyroid ultrasound and orbital computed tomography, with clinical symptoms and serum thyroxine and TRAb, informed diagnoses. CDR3 length: 16 amino acids. The V and J ends lost 6 bases and 4 bases, in that order; junction bases with no gene match: 15. Remarks on this clonotype: The antigen remains unidentified.

TCR beta CDR3 region amplification was performed from RNA transcripts. Carried out on the TCR CDR3, a first-round RT-PCR used the HTBI primer set. TCRdb passed the multiplex PCR reads through MiXCR, listing each CDR3 protein once. The sample records approximately 590,000 distinct CDR3 sequences, 15% to 18% being singletons. The rearrangement joins TRBV12-3 or TRBV12-4 to TRBJ2-7; 7 bases fit TRBD2. The origin of this receptor is a woman younger than 45 with Graves' hyperthyroidism. The sample comprised blood. The CDR3 nucleotides are TGTGCCAGCAGCCTGCGGCGGGCTAGCGGATTATACGAGCAGTACTTC. As protein: CASSLRRASGLYEQYF.